This T cell receptor beta chain was found in a study of cytomegalovirus exposure and HLA in healthy donors. Study-level findings and limits: In an earlier analysis, about 87% or about 30%: the productive usage of most TCR beta V segments. Presence/absence analyses assumed roughly uniform sequencing depth across donors.

Germline V CDR1 and CDR2: MGHDK, SYGVNS. This CDR3 comprises 15 residues. With 5 bases clipped from V and 1 base from J, the junction kept 4 bases outside the gene matches. PCR primers comprised 60 Vbeta and 13 Jbeta primers. TCRdb's table, derived via immunoSEQ multiplex PCR, lists solely in-frame clones and lacks some. The repertoire holds about 120,000 clones, with around three quarters as singletons. On this clone itself: Its antigen remains unknown.

Sample: PBMCs. The rearrangement uses TRBV25-1 and TRBJ2-3; 9 bases fit TRBD2. This clonotype was obtained from a woman aged 45 to 65 in good health and CMV-seronegative. CDR3 protein: CASSPRTSGTDTQYF. CDR3 sequence (DNA): TGTGCCAGCAGTCCTCGGACTAGCGGCACAGATACGCAGTATTTT.